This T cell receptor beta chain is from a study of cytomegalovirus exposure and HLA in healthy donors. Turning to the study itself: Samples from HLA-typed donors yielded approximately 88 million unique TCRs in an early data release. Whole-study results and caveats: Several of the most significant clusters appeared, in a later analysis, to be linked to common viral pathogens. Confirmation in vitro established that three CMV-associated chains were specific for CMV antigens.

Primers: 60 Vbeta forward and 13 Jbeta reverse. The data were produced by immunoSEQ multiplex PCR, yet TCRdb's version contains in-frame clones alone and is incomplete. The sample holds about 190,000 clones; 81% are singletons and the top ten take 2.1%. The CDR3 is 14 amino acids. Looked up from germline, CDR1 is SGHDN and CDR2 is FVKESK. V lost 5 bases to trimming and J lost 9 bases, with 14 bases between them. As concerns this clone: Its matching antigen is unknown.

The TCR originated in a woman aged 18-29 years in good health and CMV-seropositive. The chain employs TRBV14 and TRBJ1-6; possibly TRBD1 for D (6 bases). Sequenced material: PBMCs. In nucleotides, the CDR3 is TGTGCCAGCAGCACCGGGACAAGTGCTTCACCCCTCCACTTT. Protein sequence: CASSTGTSASPLHF.